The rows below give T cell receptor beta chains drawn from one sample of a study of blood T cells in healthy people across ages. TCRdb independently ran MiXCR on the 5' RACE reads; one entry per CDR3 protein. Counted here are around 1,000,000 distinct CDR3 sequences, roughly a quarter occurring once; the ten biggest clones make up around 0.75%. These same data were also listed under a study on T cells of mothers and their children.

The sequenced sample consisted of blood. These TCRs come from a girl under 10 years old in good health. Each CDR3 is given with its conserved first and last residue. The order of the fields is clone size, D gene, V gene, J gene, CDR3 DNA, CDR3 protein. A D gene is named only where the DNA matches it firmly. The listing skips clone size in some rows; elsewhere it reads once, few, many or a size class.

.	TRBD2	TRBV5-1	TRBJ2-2	TGCGCCAGCAGCCCGGGAGGGTCCACGAACACCGGGGAGCTGTTTTTT	CASSPGGSTNTGELFF
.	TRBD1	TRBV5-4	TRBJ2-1	TGTGCCAGCAGCTTGGGTTGGGGACAGGGTTTATCCTACAATGAGCAGTTCTTC	CASSLGWGQGLSYNEQFF
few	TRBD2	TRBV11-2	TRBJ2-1	TGTGCCAGCAGACACCCCGTGGGGGGGGGCAATGAGCAGTTCTTC	CASRHPVGGGNEQFF
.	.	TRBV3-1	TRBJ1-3	TGTGCCAGAGGGACCATATATTTT	CARGTIYF
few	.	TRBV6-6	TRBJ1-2	TGTGCCAGCACGGGTACAGGGAGAGGAGGCTACACCTTC	CASTGTGRGGYTF
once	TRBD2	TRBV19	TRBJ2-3	TGTGCCAGTAAAATGACTAGCGGGCGAAGCACAGATACGCAGTATTTT	CASKMTSGRSTDTQYF
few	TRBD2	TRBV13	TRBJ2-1	TGTGCCAGCAGCTTGTTGGAGATCGGGGGGTACAATGAGCAGTTCTTC	CASSLLEIGGYNEQFF
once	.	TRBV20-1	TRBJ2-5	TGCAGTGCTTACTCGGAGGAGACCCAGTACTTC	CSAYSEETQYF
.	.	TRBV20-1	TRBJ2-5	TGCAGTGCTAGAACTATACAAGCGCAAGAGACCCAGTACTTC	CSARTIQAQETQYF
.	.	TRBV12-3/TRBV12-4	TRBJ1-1	TGTGCCAGCGTTTGGGGGAGCTCGAACACTGAAGCTTTCTTT	CASVWGSSNTEAFF
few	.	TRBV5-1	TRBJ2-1	TGCGCCAGCAGCGCTGCCGGGACAAGTTACAATGAGCAGTTCTTC	CASSAAGTSYNEQFF
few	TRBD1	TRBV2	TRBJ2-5	TGTGCCAGCAGTCGACAGGGGGCAAGAGAGACCCAGTACTTC	CASSRQGARETQYF
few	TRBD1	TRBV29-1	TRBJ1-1	TGCAGCGTTGAAGGTCGGGTAGGGGGCACGGCTTTCTTT	CSVEGRVGGTAFF
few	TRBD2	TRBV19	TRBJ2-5	TGTGCCAGTAGTTCCATCAGCGGGGCCCCCGGGGAGACCCAGTACTTC	CASSSISGAPGETQYF
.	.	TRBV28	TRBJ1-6	TGTGCCAGCAGTTTACCAACAGGTTTAAATTCACCCCTCCACTTT	CASSLPTGLNSPLHF
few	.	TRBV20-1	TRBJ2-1	TGCAGTGCTAGAGATTCCCAGCGCCGGAGCTCCTACAATGAGCAGTTCTTC	CSARDSQRRSSYNEQFF
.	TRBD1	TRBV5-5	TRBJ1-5	TGTGCCAGCAGTCTTCTCCGGGACAGGGGGGGAGGCAATCAGCCCCAGCATTTT	CASSLLRDRGGGNQPQHF
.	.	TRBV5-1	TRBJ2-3	TGCGCCAGCAGCTTGGAGAACCCCACAGATACGCAGTATTTT	CASSLENPTDTQYF
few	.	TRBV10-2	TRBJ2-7	TGCGCCAGCAGTGAAAAAGGATTGCTCTACGAGCAGTACTTC	CASSEKGLLYEQYF
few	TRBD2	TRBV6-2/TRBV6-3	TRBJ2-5	TGTGCCAGCAGACCCGGGACTAGTGGGACCTTGTACCAAGAGACCCAGTACTTC	CASRPGTSGTLYQETQYF
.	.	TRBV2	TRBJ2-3	TGTGCCAGCAGTATAATCGGCCAGAGCACAGATACGCAGTATTTT	CASSIIGQSTDTQYF
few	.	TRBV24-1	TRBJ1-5	TGTGCCACCAGACTGAATCCGCGACTCGTTGGCAATCAGCCCCAGCATTTT	CATRLNPRLVGNQPQHF
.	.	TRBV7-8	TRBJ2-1	TGTGCCAGCAGTCGCTGGGGGTACCCAACCTACAATGAGCAGTTCTTC	CASSRWGYPTYNEQFF
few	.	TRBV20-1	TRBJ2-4	TGCAGTGCTAGACCGCCGGACCGGGCCAAAAACATTCAGTACTTC	CSARPPDRAKNIQYF
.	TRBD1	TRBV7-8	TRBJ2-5	TGTGCCAGCAGCCCAAACCGGGACAGGGCAGGAGAGACCCAGTACTTC	CASSPNRDRAGETQYF
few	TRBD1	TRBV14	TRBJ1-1	TGTGCCAGCAGCCAAGAGGGGAAGGGGGCTTTGAACACTGAAGCTTTCTTT	CASSQEGKGALNTEAFF
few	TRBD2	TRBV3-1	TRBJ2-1	TGTGCCAGCAGCCCGCTGACTAGCGGGAACTCATATAGCAATGAGCAGTTCTTC	CASSPLTSGNSYSNEQFF
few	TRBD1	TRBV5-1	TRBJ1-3	TGCGCCAGCAGCTTGGGATCTTCTGGACAGGGGGCTGGAAACACCATATATTTT	CASSLGSSGQGAGNTIYF
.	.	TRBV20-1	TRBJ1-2	TGCAGTGCTAGAGCGGCAGGGGAGCTCTATGGCTACACCTTC	CSARAAGELYGYTF
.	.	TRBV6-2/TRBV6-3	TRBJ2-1	TGTGCCAGCAGTTACGGGACCCCCGGAGGTGAGCAGTTCTTC	CASSYGTPGGEQFF
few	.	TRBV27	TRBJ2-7	TGTGCCAGCAACGCTGCCCGGTCTCGCTACGAGCAGTACTTC	CASNAARSRYEQYF
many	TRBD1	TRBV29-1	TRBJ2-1	TGCAGCGTTGAAGGGACAGGGAATGAGCAGTTCTTC	CSVEGTGNEQFF
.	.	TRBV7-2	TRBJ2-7	TGTGCCAGCAGCTTATATTACAGGACTGGTTACGAGCAGTACTTC	CASSLYYRTGYEQYF
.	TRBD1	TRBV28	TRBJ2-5	TGTGCCAGCACCGTAGACAGGGGTGGGCGAGAGACCCAGTACTTC	CASTVDRGGRETQYF
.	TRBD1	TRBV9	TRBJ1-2	TGTGCCAGCAGCGTTTCCGGGACAGGGACCTATGGCTACACCTTC	CASSVSGTGTYGYTF
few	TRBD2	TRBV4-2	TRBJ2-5	TGTGCCAGCAGCCAAGATCTGAGCGGGGGGCCAGGAGAGACCCAGTACTTC	CASSQDLSGGPGETQYF
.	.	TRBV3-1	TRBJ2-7	TGTGCCAGCAGCCAAGGTTTAGGACTTCTTACCCCGCTGTTTGACGAGCAGTACTTC	CASSQGLGLLTPLFDEQYF
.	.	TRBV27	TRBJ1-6	TGTGCCAGCAGTTATGGCGAGTGGGGAAATTCACCCCTCCACTTT	CASSYGEWGNSPLHF
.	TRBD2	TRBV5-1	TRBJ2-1	TGCGCCAGCAGCCGGACTAGCGGGAATTACAATGAGCAGTTCTTC	CASSRTSGNYNEQFF
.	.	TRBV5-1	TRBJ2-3	TGCGCCAGCAGCTTAATGACTAGTGGGAGTTGGGATACGCAGTATTTT	CASSLMTSGSWDTQYF
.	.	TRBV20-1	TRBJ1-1	TGCAGTACCGGGGCCGGGGGGCAAACTGAAGCTTTCTTT	CSTGAGGQTEAFF
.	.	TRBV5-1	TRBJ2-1	TGCGCCAGCAGAAGTTCAGGGGACGGGTTCGAATCGAATGAGCAGTTCTTC	CASRSSGDGFESNEQFF
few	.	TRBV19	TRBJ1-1	TGTGCCAGTAGTATAGGGGTGAACACTGAAGCTTTCTTT	CASSIGVNTEAFF
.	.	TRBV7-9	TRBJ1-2	TGTGCCAGCAGCTTAGAGACAGCACCGACCCTCTTTGGCTACACCTTC	CASSLETAPTLFGYTF
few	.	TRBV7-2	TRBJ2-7	TGTGCCAGCGGAGACCTAGGCTTCGAGCAGTACTTC	CASGDLGFEQYF
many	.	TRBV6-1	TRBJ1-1	TGTGCCAGCAGTACCCGGGAGAACACTGAAGCTTTCTTT	CASSTRENTEAFF
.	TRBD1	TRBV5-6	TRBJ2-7	TGTGCCAGCAGCTTTAGGGACAGATACTACGAGCAGTACTTC	CASSFRDRYYEQYF
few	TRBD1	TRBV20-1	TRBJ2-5	TGCAGTGCTAGAGATAAAGCCGGGACAGGGATCGAGACCCAGTACTTC	CSARDKAGTGIETQYF
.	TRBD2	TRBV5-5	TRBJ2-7	TGTGCCAGCAGCTTAGGTAGCGGGAGTGACGAGCAGTACTTC	CASSLGSGSDEQYF
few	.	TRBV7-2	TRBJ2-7	TGTGCCAGCAGCTCCTATGAAACCTACGAGCAGTACTTC	CASSSYETYEQYF
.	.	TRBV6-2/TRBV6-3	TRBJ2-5	TGTGCCAGCAGATCCCGTATGGCGGTCGAGACCCAGTACTTC	CASRSRMAVETQYF
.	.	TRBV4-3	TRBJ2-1	TGCGCCAGCAGCCAAGGCTTGGGGAACAACAATGAGCAGTTCTTC	CASSQGLGNNNEQFF
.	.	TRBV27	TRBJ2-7	TGTGCCAGCAGTGGTCAGGGTTTGCACGAGCAGTACTTC	CASSGQGLHEQYF
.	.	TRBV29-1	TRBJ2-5	TGCAGCGTTGAAGCAGCGGCCGAGACCCAGTACTTC	CSVEAAAETQYF
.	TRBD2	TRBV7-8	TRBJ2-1	TGTGCCAGCAGCCAACTAGCGGGAGTGGGGAATGAGCAGTTCTTC	CASSQLAGVGNEQFF
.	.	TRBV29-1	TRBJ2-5	TGCAGCGTTGAAGGAAGGTTGGCCCGACAAGAGACCCAGTACTTC	CSVEGRLARQETQYF
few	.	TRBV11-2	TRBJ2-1	TGTGCCAGCAGCTCGGGACTCCCCACGGAGCAGTTCTTC	CASSSGLPTEQFF
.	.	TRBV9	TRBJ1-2	TGTGCCAGCAGCGGTTACAGGGAAACTAACTATGGCTACACCTTC	CASSGYRETNYGYTF
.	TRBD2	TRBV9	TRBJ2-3	TGTGCCAGCAGCGTAGAGGGACTAGCGGGGGCCCTTAGCACAGATACGCAGTATTTT	CASSVEGLAGALSTDTQYF